This paragraph covers one T cell receptor beta chain sequence. Its antigen remains undetermined. Base qualities were left out, and no much larger clone turns up one base away. TCRbeta CDR3 regions were amplified from genomic DNA using the immunoSEQ Assay, a bias-controlled multiplex PCR. Per the source publication's procedure: The number of nucleated cells in each sample was estimated by amplification of reference gene primers within the assay. Sequence reads were collapsed and filtered to measure the absolute abundance of every unique TCRbeta CDR3 rearrangement. For each sample, productive Simpson clonality was calculated by taking the square root of Simpson's diversity index across productive rearrangements. The source is immuneACCESS, and TCRdb retained only in-frame sequences with V and J called. Part of the clones is not carried over; for the studies checked, unresolved V genes explain less than half of this, and the remainder is unexplained. V and J calls and clone size are copied from that table; D and trimming were computed from the DNA. The sample data list roughly 75,000 clones, and 65% to 90% of these were observed just once. The ten largest clones add up to more than 9.5% of the sample.

This entry belongs to a study of blood T cell repertoires in COVID-19 (dated by TCRdb to about 2020). As for the study more broadly: Samples from collaborators originated in the United States, Italy and Spain and spanned both the acute and convalescent phases of COVID-19. The material from the prospective study consisted of cDNA or gDNA derived from T cells, B-cell-depleted T cells, or PBMCs. Subjects who had been exposed to COVID-19, were actively infected with it, or had recovered from it provided the deeply sampled blood TCRbeta repertoires that made up the dataset. The repertoires were released in a freely available public database intended as a resource for research on the immune response to SARS-CoV-2. The samples were drawn from two sources: the first 160 participants of the ongoing ImmuneRACE study, and 1,254 subjects contributed by 6 global collaborators. A de-identified subject ID, COVID-19 status, age in years and sex were almost always included in the sample metadata. Where available, HLA class I and class II types were obtained from metadata supplied by the sample provider rather than from assay-based typing. The paper as a whole reports these results and caveats: How much clinical and demographic metadata was included differed by source and by participant, and the metadata was provided uncurated.

Ends trimmed: V by 8 bases, J by 3 bases; bases unmatched to a gene: 5. Including cysteine and phenylalanine, the CDR3 has 13 amino acids. The DNA shown is the 39-base CDR3, in frame from base 1. The germline V gene supplies CDR1 SGHTA and CDR2 FQGNSA. In Seattle, one collaborating source enrolled patients while the infection was active and tracked those patients longitudinally over the course of disease. The collaborating institutions used their own protocols to collect whole blood in K2EDTA tubes. For TCRbeta analysis, collaborators shipped samples as frozen whole blood, isolated PBMCs, or DNA extracted from either of those sample types.

The chain couples TRBV7-2 to TRBJ2-7; TRBD2 lines up with 9 middle nucleotides. The source of this sequence is a man aged 50-60 years with COVID-19, enrolled during active disease. Sequencing was carried out using peripheral blood. The sequenced DNA: TGTGCCAGCGTTCGACTAGCGGACTACGAGCAGTACTTC. It codes for CASVRLADYEQYF.